One sample yielded the 17 T cell receptor beta chains listed below, sequenced in a study of shared clonotypes between healthy human individuals (dated by TCRdb to between 2020 and 2021). Receptor amplification or capture employed the immunoSEQ multiplex PCR assay. Entries here come from immuneACCESS through TCRdb and include only in-frame sequences with V and J called. Some clones fail to appear in such tables; in the studies checked, an unresolved V gene covers under half of the shortfall, and the cause of the remainder is unknown. The sample profile shows about 1.5 million clones; approximately 98% of them were found once. The ten largest clones capture roughly 0.45% of the sample. The sequenced sample was naive CD4+ T cells sorted from blood. The intended sense of this specimen's cell subset or site label: CD45RA+ positively selected. The source of these receptors is a man under 40 in good health.

V usage is TRBV27 and J usage is TRBJ2-2, with D possibly TRBD2 on 5 matching bases. Germline loops: CDR1 MNHEY, CDR2 SMNVEV (reference sequence). V lost 6 bases and J lost 8, with 10 bases in between. The CDR3 runs to 12 residues. The chain's CDR3 is CASSDYRGELFF. For the CDR3, the DNA is TGTGCCAGCAGCGACTACCGAGGGGAGCTGTTTTTT.

As for this clone: The same CDR3 is also encoded by other DNA sequences in this sample. The genes are TRBV5-1 and TRBJ2-1, with a weak D call TRBD2 (6 bases). The CDR3 spans 15 residues. V dropped 4 bases and J dropped 1 base, with 12 bases sitting between them. In germline, CDR1 is SGHRS, CDR2 YFSETQ. DNA for the CDR3: TGCGCCAGCAGCGCGGGTGGGGGGTCCTACAATGAGCAGTTCTTC. Amino acids: CASSAGGGSYNEQFF. The entire variable domain, with the rest obtained from reference TRBV5-1 and TRBJ2-1, is as follows: KAGVTQTPRYLIKTRGQQVTLSCSPISGHRSVSWYQQTPGQGLQFLFEYFSETQRNKGNFPGRFSGRQFSNSRSEMNVSTLELGDSALYLCASSAGGGSYNEQFFGPGTRLTVL.

The CDR3 nucleotides read TGTGCCAGCAGCTCAAAGATAACAGGTTCGGGGAACACCGGGGAGCTGTTTTTT. Amino acid sequence: CASSSKITGSGNTGELFF. The genes are TRBV7-2 and TRBJ2-2; D is possibly TRBD1 (5 bases). The germline V gene has CDR1 SGHTA and CDR2 FQGNSA. The CDR3 runs 18 residues. Trimming pared 4 bases from V and 1 base from J, leaving 19 bases between.

This chain connects TRBV5-1 to TRBJ2-5; D ambiguous. The CDR3 contains 13 residues. The V gene lost 4 bases and the J gene lost 5 bases, with 12 bases spanning the gap. Looked up from germline, CDR1 is SGHRS and CDR2 is YFSETQ. CDR3 amino acids: CASSPDPHETQYF. CDR3 DNA sequence: TGCGCCAGCAGCCCAGATCCTCACGAGACCCAGTACTTC.

The genes are TRBV7-9 and TRBJ1-2; D unresolved. Trimming removed 2 bases from V and 8 bases from J, with 15 bases in between. Germline V lookup: CDR1 SEHNR, CDR2 FQNEAQ (reference sequence). This CDR3 spans 14 amino acids. CDR3 DNA sequence: TGTGCCAGCAGCTTACTTGACAAATCGGAAGGCTACACCTTC. Protein: CASSLLDKSEGYTF.

The chain recombines TRBV19 with TRBJ1-1; D is unresolved. The V and J ends lost 6 bases and 7 bases respectively, with 15 bases between them. This CDR3 is 13 amino acids long. Germline CDR1 is LNHDA and CDR2 is SQIVND (reference sequence). CDR3 nucleotide sequence: TGTGCCAGTAGGGTGGTTGGGGTGGATGAAGCTTTCTTT. Its protein product is CASRVVGVDEAFF.

This rearrangement joins TRBV27 to TRBJ1-1; 8 bases agree with TRBD1. After removal of 11 bases from V and 0 bases from J, the junction contained 11 bases not matched to a gene. The CDR3 is made up of 15 amino acids. Looked up from germline, CDR1 is MNHEY and CDR2 is SMNVEV (reference sequence). The chain's CDR3 is CAGQGNRLMNTEAFF. The CDR3 nucleotides are TGTGCCGGACAGGGTAACCGACTGATGAACACTGAAGCTTTCTTT.

J is TRBJ2-1 and V is TRBV5-1; D is unclear. Germline V lookup: CDR1 SGHRS, CDR2 YFSETQ. The V end lost 0 bases, the J end lost 8 bases, and 12 bases lay between the germline ends. The CDR3 covers 14 residues. CDR3 DNA: TGCGCCAGCAGCTTGGGGGCGCCGACGGATGAGCAGTTCTTC. Encoded protein: CASSLGAPTDEQFF.

V and J are TRBV7-9 and TRBJ2-1; 9 nucleotides agree with TRBD2. V was pared by 3 bases and J by 4 bases, with 13 bases of the junction left unmatched. CDR3 length equals 18 residues. Germline V gives CDR1 SEHNR, CDR2 FQNEAQ (reference sequence). The CDR3 region has the DNA TGTGCCAGCAGCTTTTGGGCGGGAGGGGATTTGGCTTACAATGAGCAGTTCTTC. It is translated as CASSFWAGGDLAYNEQFF.

The chain couples TRBV5-1 to TRBJ2-7; 9 positions agree with TRBD2. The CDR3 sequence is 15 residues long. CDR1 is SGHRS and CDR2 is YFSETQ in the germline V gene. The junction had 8 bases not matched to a gene; V was cut back by 0 bases and J by 7 bases. The CDR3 region has the DNA TGCGCCAGCAGCTTGGGCCCTAGCGGGACTGGAGAGCAGTACTTC. This sequence encodes CASSLGPSGTGEQYF.

This chain uses TRBV30 with TRBJ2-5, with 7 nucleotides matching TRBD1. The ends lost 3 bases at V and 2 bases at J; junction bases unmatched: 15. This CDR3 is built from 17 residues. Germline CDR1 and CDR2: GTSNPN and SVGIG (reference sequence). The CDR3 region is CAWRLSKRGPIQETQYF. In nucleotides, the CDR3 is TGTGCCTGGAGATTGAGTAAGAGGGGGCCTATTCAAGAGACCCAGTACTTC.

The V and J genes are TRBV19 and TRBJ1-2, with D maybe TRBD1 (6 bases). V lost 2 bases and J lost 2, with 15 bases in between. The CDR3 is 16 residues long. Per germline, CDR1 LNHDA and CDR2 SQIVND (reference sequence). The CDR3 DNA is TGTGCCAGTAGTATACTGGGGGGCGCAGCCAACTATGGCTACACCTTC. This gives the protein CASSILGGAANYGYTF.

V and J are TRBV10-3 and TRBJ2-1; D unresolved. V lost 8 bases to trimming and J lost 1 base, with 9 bases between them. CDR3 size: 13 residues. Germline CDR1 reads ENHRY; CDR2 reads SYGVKD. The CDR3 DNA sequence: TGTGCCATCTCAAGCAAATCCTACAATGAGCAGTTCTTC. Translation gives CAISSKSYNEQFF.

The chain recombines TRBV29-1 with TRBJ2-2; maybe TRBD1 (6 bases). The CDR3 has 15 residues. Per germline, CDR1 SQVTM and CDR2 ANQGSEA. The ends were cut back, 5 bases at V and 0 bases at J, with 13 bases in the middle. In nucleotides, the CDR3 is TGCAGCGTTTCCCCGACAGGAGCGAACACCGGGGAGCTGTTTTTT. Protein: CSVSPTGANTGELFF.

This clone was picked up one time. The genes are TRBV29-1 and TRBJ2-1, with 10 bases matching TRBD2. Germline CDR1 and CDR2: SQVTM and ANQGSEA. This CDR3 region has 15 residues. The V segment lost 6 bases and the J segment 3 bases; nucleotides outside the gene matches: 8. Here the CDR3 reads CSVVTSGSLYNEQFF. CDR3 coding DNA: TGCAGCGTCGTGACTAGCGGGTCTCTCTACAATGAGCAGTTCTTC.

This clone was picked up one time. This chain links TRBV7-9 with TRBJ2-1, with 11 nucleotides matching TRBD2. This CDR3 is built from 16 residues. Germline V gene lookup returns CDR1 SEHNR and CDR2 FQNEAQ (reference sequence). Germline trimming cut 5 bases from V and 4 bases from J; bases unmatched to any gene: 7. The CDR3 here is CASSPPGTSGYNEQFF. As DNA, the CDR3 is TGTGCCAGCAGCCCACCCGGGACTAGCGGATACAATGAGCAGTTCTTC.

This clone was counted a single time. The chain couples TRBV9 to TRBJ2-6; D is unclear. The CDR3 totals 16 residues. Germline V gene data show CDR1 as SGDLS and CDR2 as YYNGEE. V was clipped by 0 bases and J by 0 bases, with 7 bases between them. DNA of the CDR3: TGTGCCAGCAGCGTAGAAGGGAACTCTGGGGCCAACGTCCTGACTTTC. Translated: CASSVEGNSGANVLTF. The full variable domain, completed using reference TRBV9 and TRBJ2-6, is DSGVTQTPKHLITATGQRVTLRCSPRSGDLSVYWYQQSLDQGLQFLIQYYNGEERAKGNILERFSAQQFPDLHSELNLSSLELGDSALYFCASSVEGNSGANVLTFGAGSRLTVL.